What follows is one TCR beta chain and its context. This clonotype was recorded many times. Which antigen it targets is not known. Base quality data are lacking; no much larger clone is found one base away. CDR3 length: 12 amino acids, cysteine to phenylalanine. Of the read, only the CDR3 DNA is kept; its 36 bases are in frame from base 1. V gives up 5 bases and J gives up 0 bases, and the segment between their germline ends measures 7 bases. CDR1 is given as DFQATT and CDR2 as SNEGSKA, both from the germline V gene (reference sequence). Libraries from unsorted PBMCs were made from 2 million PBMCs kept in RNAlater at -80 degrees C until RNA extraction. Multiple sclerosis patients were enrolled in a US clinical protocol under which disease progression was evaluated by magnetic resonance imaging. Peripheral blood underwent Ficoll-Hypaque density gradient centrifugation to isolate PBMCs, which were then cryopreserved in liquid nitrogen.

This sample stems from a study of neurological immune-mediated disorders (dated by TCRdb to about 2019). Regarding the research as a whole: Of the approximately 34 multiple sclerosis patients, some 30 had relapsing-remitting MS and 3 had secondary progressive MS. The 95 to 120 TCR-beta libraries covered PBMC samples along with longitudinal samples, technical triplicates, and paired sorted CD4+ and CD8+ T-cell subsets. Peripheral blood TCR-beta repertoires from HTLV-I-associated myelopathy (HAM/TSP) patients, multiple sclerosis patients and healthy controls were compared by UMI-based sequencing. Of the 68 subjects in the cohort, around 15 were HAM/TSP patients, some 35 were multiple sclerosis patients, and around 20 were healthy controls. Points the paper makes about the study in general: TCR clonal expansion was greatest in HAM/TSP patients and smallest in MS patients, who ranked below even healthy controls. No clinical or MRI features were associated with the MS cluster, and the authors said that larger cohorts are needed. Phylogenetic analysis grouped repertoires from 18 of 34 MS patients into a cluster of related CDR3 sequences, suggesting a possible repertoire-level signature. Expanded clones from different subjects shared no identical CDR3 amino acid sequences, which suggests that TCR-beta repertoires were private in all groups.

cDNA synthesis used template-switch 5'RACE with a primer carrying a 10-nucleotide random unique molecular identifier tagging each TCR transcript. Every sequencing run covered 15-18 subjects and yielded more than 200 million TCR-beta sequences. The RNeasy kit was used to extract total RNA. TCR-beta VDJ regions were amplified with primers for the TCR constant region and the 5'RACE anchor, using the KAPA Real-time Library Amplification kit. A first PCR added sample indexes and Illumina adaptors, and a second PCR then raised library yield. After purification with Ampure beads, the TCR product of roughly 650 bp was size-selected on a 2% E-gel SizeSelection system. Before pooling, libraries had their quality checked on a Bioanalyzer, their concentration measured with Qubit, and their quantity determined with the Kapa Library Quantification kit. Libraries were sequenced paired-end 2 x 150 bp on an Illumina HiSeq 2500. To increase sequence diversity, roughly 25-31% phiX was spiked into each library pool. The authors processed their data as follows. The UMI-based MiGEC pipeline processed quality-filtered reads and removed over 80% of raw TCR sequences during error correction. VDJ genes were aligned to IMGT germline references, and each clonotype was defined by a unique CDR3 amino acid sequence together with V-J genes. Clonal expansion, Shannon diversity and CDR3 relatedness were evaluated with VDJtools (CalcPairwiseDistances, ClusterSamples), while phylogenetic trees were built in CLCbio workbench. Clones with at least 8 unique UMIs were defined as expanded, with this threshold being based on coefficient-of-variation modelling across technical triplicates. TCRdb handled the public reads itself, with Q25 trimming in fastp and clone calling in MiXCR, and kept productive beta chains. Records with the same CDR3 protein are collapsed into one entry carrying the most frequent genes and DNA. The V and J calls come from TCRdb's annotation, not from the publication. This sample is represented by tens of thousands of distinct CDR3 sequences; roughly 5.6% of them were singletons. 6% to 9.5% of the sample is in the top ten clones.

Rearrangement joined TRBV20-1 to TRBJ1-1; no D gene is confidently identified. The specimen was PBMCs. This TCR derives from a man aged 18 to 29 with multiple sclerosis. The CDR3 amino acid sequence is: CSADDLNTEAFF. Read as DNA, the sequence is TGCAGTGCTGACGACCTGAACACTGAAGCTTTCTTT.